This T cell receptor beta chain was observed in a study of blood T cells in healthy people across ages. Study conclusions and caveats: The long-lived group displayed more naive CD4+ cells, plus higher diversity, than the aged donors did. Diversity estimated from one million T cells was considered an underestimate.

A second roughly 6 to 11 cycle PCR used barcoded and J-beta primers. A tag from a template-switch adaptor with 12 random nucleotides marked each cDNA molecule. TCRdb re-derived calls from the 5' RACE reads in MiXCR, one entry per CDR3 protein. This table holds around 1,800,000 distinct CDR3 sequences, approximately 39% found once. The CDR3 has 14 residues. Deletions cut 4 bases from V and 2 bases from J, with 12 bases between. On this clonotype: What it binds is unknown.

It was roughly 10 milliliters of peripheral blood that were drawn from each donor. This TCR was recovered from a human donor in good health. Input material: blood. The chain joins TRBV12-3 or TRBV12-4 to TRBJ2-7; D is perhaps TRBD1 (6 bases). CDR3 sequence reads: CASSYRGRTYEQYF. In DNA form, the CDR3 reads TGTGCCAGCAGTTATAGGGGGAGAACCTACGAGCAGTACTTC.